Following are 27 T cell receptor beta chains from one sample sequenced in a study of blood T cell repertoires in COVID-19. TCRdb keeps only in-frame clones here, not all; method: immunoSEQ multiplex PCR. The sample lists around 37,000 clones, 91% occurring once. The sequencing input was peripheral blood. The source is an elderly woman with acute or convalescent COVID-19.

The chain has TRBV3-1 (or the pseudogene TRBV3-2) and TRBJ2-1; unclear D gene. V lost 0 bases and J lost 4, with 7 bases in between. The CDR3 sequence is 14 residues long. CDR1 LGHDT and CDR2 YNNKEL come from the germline V gene (reference sequence). As DNA, the CDR3 is TGTGCCAGCAGCCAAGATTTGGCTTACAATGAGCAGTTCTTC. This gives the protein CASSQDLAYNEQFF.

J is TRBJ1-6 and V is TRBV5-4; TRBD1 matches at 9 bases. V was clipped by 4 bases and J by 3 bases; unmatched bases: 8. The CDR3 extends over 17 amino acids. The germline CDR1 and CDR2 sequences are SGHNT and YYREEE (reference sequence). This CDR3 reads CASSLPGTGNYNSPLHF. The CDR3 nucleotides read TGTGCCAGCAGCCTGCCGGGGACAGGGAACTATAATTCACCCCTCCACTTT.

The chain links TRBV2 to TRBJ2-1; D is perhaps TRBD2 (6 bases). This CDR3 contains 12 residues. The germline V gene encodes CDR1 SNHLY and CDR2 FYNNEI. The V end was cut by 6 bases, the J end by 9 bases, with 12 bases between. CDR3 bases: TGTGCCAGCAGCCCACAGGAGGGTGAGCAGTTCTTC. Its translation is CASSPQEGEQFF.

The chain joins TRBV24-1 to TRBJ1-2; 12 nucleotides align to TRBD1. CDR1 and CDR2 from the germline V gene are KGHDR and SFDVKD. This CDR3 contains 18 residues. Losses at the gene ends were 2 bases for V and 6 bases for J; bases not matched to a gene: 12. CDR3 DNA sequence: TGTGCCACCAGTGATTCGTTCCGGGACAGGGGGCGGTACAATGGCTACACCTTC. This translates into CATSDSFRDRGRYNGYTF.

The CDR3 is CASRYTGAGGYTF. CDR3 coding DNA: TGTGCCAGCCGATACACAGGGGCAGGGGGCTACACCTTC. This chain uses TRBV6-5 with TRBJ1-2; 7 nucleotides match TRBD1. Looked up from germline, CDR1 is MNHEY and CDR2 is SVGAGI. V shed 8 bases, J shed 8 bases, and the junction held 11 bases outside the gene matches. This CDR3 has 13 amino acids.

The V and J genes are TRBV4-3 and TRBJ2-7, with 9 bases aligning to TRBD1. This CDR3 spans 14 amino acids. The germline V gene encodes CDR1 LGHNA and CDR2 YSLEER. J gave up 3 bases and V 3 bases, and 3 bases lay outside the gene matches. The CDR3 DNA follows: TGCGCCAGCAGCCATGGACAGGGGCTCTACGAGCAGTACTTC. Translating it yields CASSHGQGLYEQYF.

The genes are TRBV6-5 and TRBJ2-7; perhaps TRBD1 as D (7 bases). V lost 0 bases and J lost 0, with 12 bases in between. Germline V gives CDR1 MNHEY, CDR2 SVGAGI. CDR3 length: 16 residues. The CDR3 bases are TGTGCCAGCAGTTACTCACCAGGGGGGAGCTCCTACGAGCAGTACTTC. This gives the protein CASSYSPGGSSYEQYF.

Here the CDR3 DNA reads TGTGCCAGCAGCGCAAAGGGAGCGGAGAGGGACAATGAGCAGTTCTTC. Encoded protein: CASSAKGAERDNEQFF. The chain combines TRBV9 with TRBJ2-1; weak D call: TRBD2 (5 bases). Trimming stripped 3 bases from V and 5 bases from J, with 18 bases between. The CDR3 sequence is 16 residues long. Germline V gene data show CDR1 as SGDLS and CDR2 as YYNGEE. Complete variable domain (other parts from reference TRBV9 and TRBJ2-1): DSGVTQTPKHLITATGQRVTLRCSPRSGDLSVYWYQQSLDQGLQFLIQYYNGEERAKGNILERFSAQQFPDLHSELNLSSLELGDSALYFCASSAKGAERDNEQFFGPGTRLTVL.

The chain employs TRBV7-3 and TRBJ2-5; 8 nucleotides line up with TRBD2. Germline V gene data show CDR1 as SGHTA and CDR2 as FQGTGA. This CDR3 is built from 12 residues. The trim removed 5 bases at V and 7 bases at J, leaving 3 bases unmatched. The CDR3 nucleotides are TGTGCCAGCAGCAGCGGGGGTGGGACCCAGTACTTC. It is translated as CASSSGGGTQYF.

The chain carries TRBV9 and TRBJ2-2; 7 bases map to TRBD2. Germline V CDR1 and CDR2: SGDLS, YYNGEE. The CDR3 totals 14 residues. After removal of 2 bases from V and 7 bases from J, the junction contained 5 bases not matched to a gene. This chain's CDR3 is CASSVESGGGELFF. The CDR3 DNA reads TGTGCCAGCAGCGTTGAGTCGGGGGGCGGGGAGCTGTTTTTT.

This chain joins TRBV7-8 and TRBJ2-2; D is possibly TRBD2 (5 bases). The CDR3 runs to 14 residues. Germline assignment: CDR1 SGHVS and CDR2 FQNEAQ. V was shortened by 2 bases and J by 4 bases, with 8 bases between the two germline ends. DNA for the CDR3: TGTGCCAGCAGCTTAAGCGGCAGCACCGGGGAGCTGTTTTTT. Translated: CASSLSGSTGELFF.

This clone was seen a single time. CDR3 DNA sequence: TGTGCCAGCAGCTTGCAAGGACAGGGGAGTACAGATACGCAGTATTTT. Protein: CASSLQGQGSTDTQYF. The V call is TRBV11-2, the J call TRBJ2-3; 9 bases are a match to TRBD1. V lost 3 bases, J lost 3 bases, and 7 bases stayed unmatched. Germline CDR1 is SGHAT and CDR2 is FQNNGV. The CDR3 runs 16 residues.

The chain links TRBV5-5 to TRBJ1-1; D remains unclear. Looked up from germline, CDR1 is SGHKS and CDR2 is YYEKEE (reference sequence). With 1 base removed from V and 3 bases from J, the gap between germline ends came to 7 bases. This CDR3 is built from 13 residues. The CDR3: CASSLMGDTEAFF. The CDR3 coding sequence is TGTGCCAGCAGCTTGATGGGAGACACTGAAGCTTTCTTT.

In its sample, this clone was seen once. This chain joins TRBV12-3 or TRBV12-4 and TRBJ1-4; no clear D. This CDR3 has 12 residues. V lost 3 bases, J lost 8 bases, and 7 bases lay in between. CDR3 protein: CASSFSQEKLFF. The CDR3, as DNA: TGTGCCAGCAGTTTCAGTCAGGAAAAACTGTTTTTT.

The chain uses TRBV5-1 and TRBJ1-2, with D uncertain. Germline V gene data show CDR1 as SGHRS and CDR2 as YFSETQ. The ends were cut back, 1 base at V and 2 bases at J, with 9 bases in the middle. The CDR3 is made up of 14 amino acids. CDR3 loop: CASSLNSRNYGYTF. In nucleotides, the CDR3 is TGCGCCAGCAGCTTGAACAGTAGGAACTATGGCTACACCTTC. Full variable domain (remainder filled in from reference TRBV5-1 and TRBJ1-2): KAGVTQTPRYLIKTRGQQVTLSCSPISGHRSVSWYQQTPGQGLQFLFEYFSETQRNKGNFPGRFSGRQFSNSRSEMNVSTLELGDSALYLCASSLNSRNYGYTFGSGTRLTVV.

This clone was found once. The chain recombines TRBV5-1 with TRBJ2-2; TRBD2 aligns across 7 bases. The V segment lost 0 bases and the J segment 5 bases; nucleotides outside the gene matches: 7. Germline V CDR1 and CDR2: SGHRS, YFSETQ. The CDR3 is 16 amino acids. The CDR3 DNA is TGCGCCAGCAGCTTGGAACGGGGGGTAATAACCGGGGAGCTGTTTTTT. It encodes CASSLERGVITGELFF.

The rearrangement uses TRBV5-4 and TRBJ1-1; D gene unclear. The CDR3 extends over 17 amino acids. V was pared by 0 bases and J by 0 bases, with 15 bases between. Per germline, CDR1 SGHNT and CDR2 YYREEE (reference sequence). The CDR3: CASSLGGRRALNTEAFF. The CDR3 DNA follows: TGTGCCAGCAGCTTGGGAGGTAGGCGGGCCCTGAACACTGAAGCTTTCTTT.

The chain carries TRBV5-4 and TRBJ1-2, with TRBD1 identical over 7 bases. CDR3 size: 14 residues. Germline assignment: CDR1 SGHNT and CDR2 YYREEE (reference sequence). V gave up 3 bases and J gave up 4 bases; unmatched junction bases: 6. The CDR3 nucleotides read TGTGCCAGCAGCTCCGGGACAGACGTCTATGGCTACACCTTC. Its translation: CASSSGTDVYGYTF.

V gene TRBV3-1 (or the pseudogene TRBV3-2) combines with J gene TRBJ1-2; D not resolved. The length of the CDR3 is 13 residues. Trimming cost V 3 bases and J 0 bases, with 5 bases left between them. Per the germline V gene, CDR1 is LGHDT and CDR2 is YNNKEL (reference sequence). The CDR3 here is CASSHGANYGYTF. CDR3 DNA sequence: TGTGCCAGCAGCCACGGAGCTAACTATGGCTACACCTTC.

V usage is TRBV18 and J usage is TRBJ1-1; D is undetermined. From germline, CDR1 is KGHSH and CDR2 LQKENI. Trimming cost V 0 bases and J 0 bases, with 5 bases left between them. This CDR3 comprises 14 residues. CDR3 bases: TGTGCCAGCTCACCACCTTCTGTGAACACTGAAGCTTTCTTT. It encodes CASSPPSVNTEAFF.

This clone is a singleton in its sample. The gene calls are TRBV10-2 and TRBJ2-7; 8 nucleotides agree with TRBD1. Germline V gene sequence: CDR1 WSHSY, CDR2 SAAADI. The CDR3 consists of 14 residues. V gave up 8 bases and J gave up 2 bases; unmatched junction bases: 8. CDR3 DNA sequence: TGCGCCAGCCGATGGACAGGGCAGGCCTACGAGCAGTACTTC. Its protein product is CASRWTGQAYEQYF.

This sequence joins TRBV28 and TRBJ2-7; D remains unclear. The CDR3 is 11 residues long. CDR1 and CDR2 from the germline V gene are MDHEN and SYDVKM. V was cut by 6 bases and J by 9 bases, with 12 bases left in between. The CDR3 region is CASSSQRLQYF. In DNA, the CDR3 is TGTGCCAGCAGCTCCCAGCGCCTGCAGTACTTC.

This chain connects TRBV7-6 to TRBJ2-5; TRBD2 aligns across 8 bases. The CDR3 runs 14 residues. Trimming cost V 4 bases and J 2 bases; bases outside gene matches: 3. Germline CDR1 reads SGHVS; CDR2 reads FNYEAQ. This CDR3 reads CASSSLAGQETQYF. For the CDR3, the DNA is TGTGCCAGCAGCTCGTTAGCGGGGCAAGAGACCCAGTACTTC.

This clone has only a few counts. V gene TRBV11-2 combines with J gene TRBJ2-7; 7 bases align to TRBD2. The CDR3 has 13 amino acids. The junction had 3 bases not matched to a gene; V was cut back by 2 bases and J by 5 bases. The V gene's germline CDR1 is SGHAT and CDR2 FQNNGV. The CDR3 DNA reads TGTGCCAGCAGCTTATTTGCGGGAGACGAGCAGTACTTC. This encodes CASSLFAGDEQYF.

The gene calls are TRBV19 and TRBJ1-5, with 10 bases fitting TRBD1. This CDR3 has 14 residues. Germline V gene data show CDR1 as LNHDA and CDR2 as SQIVND (reference sequence). The junction had 12 bases not matched to a gene; V was cut back by 10 bases and J by 9 bases. CDR3 sequence reads: CATKPGTGERPQHF. Written as DNA, the CDR3 is TGTGCCACTAAACCCGGGACAGGGGAACGGCCCCAGCATTTT.

The chain has TRBV18 and TRBJ2-6; D not resolved. The CDR3 totals 15 residues. Trimming removed 0 bases at V and 1 base at J, with 4 bases between. Germline CDR1 KGHSH, CDR2 LQKENI. The CDR3, as DNA: TGTGCCAGCTCACCACCCAGATCTGGGGCCAACGTCCTGACTTTC. This encodes CASSPPRSGANVLTF.

This clone occurred once. The gene calls are TRBV7-9 and TRBJ2-1; 10 bases match TRBD2. Per germline, CDR1 SEHNR and CDR2 FQNEAQ (reference sequence). Trimming at V came to 4 bases and at J to 2 bases, leaving 14 bases not matched to a gene. The CDR3 is 19 residues long. The CDR3 loop reads CASSSLNLGLAVAYNEQFF. CDR3 DNA: TGTGCCAGCAGCTCGCTAAACCTAGGACTAGCGGTAGCCTACAATGAGCAGTTCTTC.